These 12 T cell receptor beta chains were sequenced from one sample in a study of OX40 agonist ivuxolimab in advanced cancers. Sequencing used immunoSEQ multiplex PCR; TCRdb keeps in-frame clones, though not all of them. The sample has about 14,000 clones, 82% seen once; the top ten hold 35% to 50%. The source material was CD4+ or CD8+ T cells sorted from blood, sampled in a trial of the OX40 agonist ivuxolimab. Receptors were obtained from an adult with an advanced solid tumor such as melanoma, head and neck, liver or kidney cancer.

The rearrangement uses TRBV7-3 and TRBJ1-6; tentative D call: TRBD1 (6 bases). The CDR3 runs 15 residues. The V and J ends lost 5 bases and 6 bases respectively, with 14 bases between them. Germline V gene data show CDR1 as SGHTA and CDR2 as FQGTGA. CDR3 protein: CASSPTSGVNSPLHF. The CDR3 bases are TGTGCCAGCAGCCCCACCTCAGGGGTTAATTCACCCCTCCACTTT.

This clone was detected only a few times. The rearrangement joins TRBV7-9 to TRBJ2-7; tentative D call: TRBD2 (5 bases). V was trimmed by 5 bases and J by 3 bases, leaving 8 bases between them. CDR3 length equals 12 residues. CDR1 is SEHNR, CDR2 FQNEAQ, per germline (reference sequence). In nucleotides, the CDR3 is TGTGCCAGCAGCCCCCGGGGCTACGAGCAGTACTTC. Its protein product is CASSPRGYEQYF.

The chain uses TRBV9 and TRBJ1-1; D might be TRBD1 (6 bases). The germline V gene has CDR1 SGDLS and CDR2 YYNGEE. Trimming pared 3 bases from V and 1 base from J, leaving 10 bases between. This CDR3 comprises 14 residues. This chain's CDR3 is CASSGTGWNTEAFF. CDR3 DNA: TGTGCCAGCAGCGGAACAGGGTGGAACACTGAAGCTTTCTTT.

The table lists this clone with a few counts. The J gene is TRBJ1-5, the V gene TRBV2; no clear D gene. This CDR3 contains 13 residues. The V gene lost 6 bases and the J gene lost 4 bases, with 10 bases spanning the gap. The germline gives CDR1 SNHLY, CDR2 FYNNEI. CDR3 sequence: CASRHPGNQPQHF. The CDR3 nucleotides read TGTGCCAGCAGACATCCTGGAAATCAGCCCCAGCATTTT.

The chain combines TRBV7-3 with TRBJ2-1; D unresolved. CDR3 length: 14 amino acids. With 2 bases removed from V and 7 bases from J, the gap between germline ends came to 12 bases. The V gene's germline CDR1 is SGHTA and CDR2 FQGTGA. The CDR3 is CASSLGVKFNEQFF. CDR3 DNA: TGTGCCAGCAGCTTAGGGGTGAAGTTTAATGAGCAGTTCTTC.

This clone was observed a single time. The junction shows a germline mismatch at one end, possibly a read error. The chain joins TRBV18 to TRBJ2-3; 10 nucleotides align to TRBD2. The length of the CDR3 is 19 residues. In germline, CDR1 is KGHSH, CDR2 LQKENI. In DNA, the CDR3 is TGTGCCAGCTCACCAGTTGGGCTAGCGGGGGACACCCCCACAAATACGCAGTATTTT. Translating it yields CASSPVGLAGDTPTNTQYF.

This clone was found a few times. The V and J genes are TRBV27 and TRBJ1-2; TRBD1 agrees at 8 bases. Germline CDR1 and CDR2: MNHEY and SMNVEV (reference sequence). V lost 3 bases to trimming and J lost 4 bases; unmatched junction nucleotides: 4. The CDR3 is 14 residues long. This CDR3 reads CASSFAGGSYGYTF. In nucleotides, the CDR3 is TGTGCCAGCAGTTTCGCAGGGGGCAGCTATGGCTACACCTTC.

The CDR3 protein is CASSILGTSYEQYF. CDR3 DNA: TGTGCCAGTAGTATACTCGGGACATCCTACGAGCAGTACTTC. This chain joins TRBV19 and TRBJ2-7, with D perhaps TRBD1 (6 bases). CDR1 LNHDA and CDR2 SQIVND come from the germline V gene (reference sequence). This CDR3 comprises 14 residues. Trimming took off 2 bases at V and 1 base at J, with 9 bases between the two ends.

The chain is built from TRBV27 and TRBJ2-1; 11 bases match TRBD2. In germline, CDR1 is MNHEY, CDR2 SMNVEV (reference sequence). The J segment lost 0 bases and the V segment lost 3 bases, leaving 13 bases of the junction unmatched. The CDR3 is 20 residues long. As DNA, the CDR3 is TGTGCCAGCAGTTTTCTACCCGGGACTAGCGGCCTAAGCTCCTACAATGAGCAGTTCTTC. This gives the protein CASSFLPGTSGLSSYNEQFF.

The chain recombines TRBV29-1 with TRBJ2-4, with 11 positions matching TRBD2. Per germline, CDR1 SQVTM and CDR2 ANQGSEA. V trimming: 7 bases; J trimming: 9 bases; junction bases outside the gene matches: 14. This CDR3 is built from 15 residues. DNA for the CDR3: TGCAGCGCCCAGGGGGGTAGCGGGAGGGCCGGCATTCAGTACTTC. It translates to CSAQGGSGRAGIQYF.

V and J are TRBV6-5 and TRBJ2-5, with a possible D match to TRBD1 (6 bases). Germline assignment: CDR1 MNHEY and CDR2 SVGAGI. Deletions cut 4 bases from V and 0 bases from J, with 9 bases between. This CDR3 is built from 14 residues. The CDR3 protein is CASSFRQDQETQYF. The CDR3 DNA reads as TGTGCCAGCAGTTTTAGACAGGACCAAGAGACCCAGTACTTC.

This sequence joins TRBV15 and TRBJ2-7; possible D gene TRBD2, 5 bases. Per the germline V gene, CDR1 is LNHNV and CDR2 is YYDKDF (reference sequence). CDR3 length equals 16 residues. V shed 4 bases and J shed 6 bases, with 22 bases lying between them. CDR3 DNA sequence: TGTGCCACCAGCATCTACGCGGGCAGCCACCCGACCGAGCAGTACTTC. Translation: CATSIYAGSHPTEQYF.